The 7 T cell receptor beta chains in this list originate from one sample, sequenced in a study of blood T cell repertoires in COVID-19. Repertoires were generated with immunoSEQ multiplex PCR, while TCRdb's copy carries only in-frame clones and drops some. The table lists 150,000 to 200,000 clones, approximately 80% of them singletons, with nearly 15% in the top ten. Specimen: PBMCs or T cells enriched from blood (not recorded which). These receptors were taken from a man aged 50 or older who had recovered from COVID-19.

The J gene is TRBJ1-6, the V gene TRBV6-4; D may be TRBD1 (6 bases). The CDR3 spans 14 residues. The V end was cut by 2 bases, the J end by 9 bases, with 11 bases between. Germline V gene lookup returns CDR1 MRHNA and CDR2 SNTAGT. CDR3 region: CASSDGTRGSPLHF. The CDR3 coding sequence is TGTGCCAGCAGTGACGGTACCAGGGGTTCACCCCTCCACTTT.

V and J are TRBV18 and TRBJ1-5, with 9 bases aligning to TRBD1. The trim removed 2 bases at V and 2 bases at J, leaving 4 bases unmatched. Germline V lookup: CDR1 KGHSH, CDR2 LQKENI. The CDR3 is 16 residues long. CDR3 amino acids: CASSPSDRGGNQPQHF. CDR3 bases: TGTGCCAGCTCACCATCGGACAGGGGAGGCAATCAGCCCCAGCATTTT.

This chain uses TRBV6-5 with TRBJ1-2, with TRBD1 matching 7 bases. The CDR3 length is 12 residues. The germline V gene encodes CDR1 MNHEY and CDR2 SVGAGI. The V and J ends lost 6 bases and 5 bases, in that order; junction bases with no gene match: 3. The CDR3 DNA sequence: TGTGCCAGCAGGCGGGACAGTTATGGCTACACCTTC. Its translation is CASRRDSYGYTF.

The CDR3 loop reads CASCRDRAYEQYF. CDR3 bases: TGTGCCAGCTGCCGGGACAGGGCTTACGAGCAGTACTTC. The rearrangement joins TRBV5-6 to TRBJ2-7; 9 positions match TRBD1. The trim removed 7 bases at V and 4 bases at J, leaving 6 bases unmatched. The CDR3 length is 13 residues. CDR1 and CDR2 (germline): SGHDT, YYEEEE.

V and J are TRBV19 and TRBJ2-5; 8 nucleotides line up with TRBD2. CDR3 length: 15 residues. With V trimmed by 10 bases and J by 4 bases, 14 bases remained unmatched. Per the germline V gene, CDR1 is LNHDA and CDR2 is SQIVND (reference sequence). The CDR3 DNA reads TGTGCCACCTCCCGGGATAGCGGGGTAATAGAGACCCAGTACTTC. Its protein is CATSRDSGVIETQYF. The whole variable domain, remainder taken from reference TRBV19 and TRBJ2-5, is DGGITQSPKYLFRKEGQNVTLSCEQNLNHDAMYWYRQDPGQGLRLIYYSQIVNDFQKGDIAEGYSVSREKKESFPLTVTSAQKNPTAFYLCATSRDSGVIETQYFGPGTRLLVL.

The CDR3 spells CASSQGVFAGGNNQPQHF. The CDR3 DNA follows: TGCGCCAGCAGCCAAGGGGTCTTTGCGGGGGGTAACAATCAGCCCCAGCATTTT. This chain joins TRBV4-1 and TRBJ1-5; D might be TRBD1 (5 bases). The CDR3 sequence is 18 residues long. CDR1 is MGHRA, CDR2 YSYEKL, per germline. Trimming pared 1 base from V and 3 bases from J, leaving 19 bases between.

The rearrangement joins TRBV12-2 to TRBJ1-4; the DNA was not used to check the table's D call, TRBD1. TRBV12-2 is reported as a pseudogene. CDR3 length equals 18 residues. The CDR3 spells CASRRGQGSVLANEKLFF. CDR3 nucleotides: TGTGCAAGTCGCCGGGGACAGGGGAGCGTTTTGGCTAATGAAAAACTGTTTTTT.